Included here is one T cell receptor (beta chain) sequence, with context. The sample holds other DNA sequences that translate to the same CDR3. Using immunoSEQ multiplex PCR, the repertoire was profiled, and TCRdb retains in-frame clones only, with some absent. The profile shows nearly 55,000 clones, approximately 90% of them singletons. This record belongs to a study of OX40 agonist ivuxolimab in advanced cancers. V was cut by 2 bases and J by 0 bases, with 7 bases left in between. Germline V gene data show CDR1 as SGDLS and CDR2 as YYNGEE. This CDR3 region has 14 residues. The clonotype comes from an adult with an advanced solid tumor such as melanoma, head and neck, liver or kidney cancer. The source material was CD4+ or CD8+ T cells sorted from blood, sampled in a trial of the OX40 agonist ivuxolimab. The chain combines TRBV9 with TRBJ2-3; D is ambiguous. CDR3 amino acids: CASSVSGSTDTQYF. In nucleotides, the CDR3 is TGTGCCAGCAGCGTGTCCGGGAGCACAGATACGCAGTATTTT.